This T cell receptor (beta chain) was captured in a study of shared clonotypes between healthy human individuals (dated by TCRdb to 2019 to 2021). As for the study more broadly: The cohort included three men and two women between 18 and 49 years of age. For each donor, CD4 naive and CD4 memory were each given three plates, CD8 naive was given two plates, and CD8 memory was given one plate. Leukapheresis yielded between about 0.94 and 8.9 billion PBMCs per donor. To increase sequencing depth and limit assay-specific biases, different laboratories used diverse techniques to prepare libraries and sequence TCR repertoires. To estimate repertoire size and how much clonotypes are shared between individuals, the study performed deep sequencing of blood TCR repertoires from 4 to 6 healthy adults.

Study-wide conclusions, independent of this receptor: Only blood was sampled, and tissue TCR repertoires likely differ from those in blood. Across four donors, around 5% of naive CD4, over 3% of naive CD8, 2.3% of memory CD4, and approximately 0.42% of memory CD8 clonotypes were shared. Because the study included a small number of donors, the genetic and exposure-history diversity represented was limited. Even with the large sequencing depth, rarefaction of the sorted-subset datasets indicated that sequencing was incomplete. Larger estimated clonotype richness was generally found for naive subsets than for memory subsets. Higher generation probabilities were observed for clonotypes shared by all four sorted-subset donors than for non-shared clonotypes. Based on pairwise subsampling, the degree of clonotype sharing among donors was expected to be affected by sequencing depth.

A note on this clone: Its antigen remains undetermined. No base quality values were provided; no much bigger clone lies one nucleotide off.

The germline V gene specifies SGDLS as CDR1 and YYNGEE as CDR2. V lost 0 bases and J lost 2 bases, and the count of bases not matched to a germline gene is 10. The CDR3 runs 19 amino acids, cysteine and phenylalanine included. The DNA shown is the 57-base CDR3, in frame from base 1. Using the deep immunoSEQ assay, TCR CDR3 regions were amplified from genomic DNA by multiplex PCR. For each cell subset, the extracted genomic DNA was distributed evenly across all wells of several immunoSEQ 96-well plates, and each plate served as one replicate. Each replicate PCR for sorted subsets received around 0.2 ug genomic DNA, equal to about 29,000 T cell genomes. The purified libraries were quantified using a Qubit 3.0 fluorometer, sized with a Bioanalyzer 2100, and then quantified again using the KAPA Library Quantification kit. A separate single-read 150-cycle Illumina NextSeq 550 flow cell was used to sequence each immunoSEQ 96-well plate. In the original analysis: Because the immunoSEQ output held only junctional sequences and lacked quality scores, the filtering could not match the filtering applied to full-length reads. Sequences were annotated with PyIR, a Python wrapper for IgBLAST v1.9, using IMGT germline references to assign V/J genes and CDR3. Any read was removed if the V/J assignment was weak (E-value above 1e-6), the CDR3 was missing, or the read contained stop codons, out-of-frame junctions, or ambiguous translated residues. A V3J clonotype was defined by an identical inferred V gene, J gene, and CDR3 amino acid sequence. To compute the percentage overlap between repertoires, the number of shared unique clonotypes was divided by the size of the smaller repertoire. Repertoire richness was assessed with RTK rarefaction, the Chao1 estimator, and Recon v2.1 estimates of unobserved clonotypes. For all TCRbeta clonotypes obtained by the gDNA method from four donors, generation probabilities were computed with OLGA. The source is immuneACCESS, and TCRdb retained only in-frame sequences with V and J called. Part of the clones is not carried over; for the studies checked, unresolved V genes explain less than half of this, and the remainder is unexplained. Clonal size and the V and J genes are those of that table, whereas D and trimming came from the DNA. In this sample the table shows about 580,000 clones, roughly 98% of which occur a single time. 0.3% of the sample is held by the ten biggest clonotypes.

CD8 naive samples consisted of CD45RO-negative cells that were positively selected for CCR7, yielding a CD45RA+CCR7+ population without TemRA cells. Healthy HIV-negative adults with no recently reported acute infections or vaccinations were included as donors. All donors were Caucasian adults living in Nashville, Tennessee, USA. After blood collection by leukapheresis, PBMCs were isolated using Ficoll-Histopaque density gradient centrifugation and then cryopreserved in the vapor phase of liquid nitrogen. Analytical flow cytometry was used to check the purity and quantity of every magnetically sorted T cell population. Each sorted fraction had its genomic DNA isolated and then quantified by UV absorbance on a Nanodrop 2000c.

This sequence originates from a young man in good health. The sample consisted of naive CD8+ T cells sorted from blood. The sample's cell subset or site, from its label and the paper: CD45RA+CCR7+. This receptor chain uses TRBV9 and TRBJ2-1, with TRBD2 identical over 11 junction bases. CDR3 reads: CASSVDPLSLAGAYNEQFF. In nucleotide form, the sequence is TGTGCCAGCAGCGTAGATCCTCTCTCACTAGCGGGAGCCTACAATGAGCAGTTCTTC.